This T cell receptor (beta chain) was sequenced in a study of cytomegalovirus exposure and HLA in healthy donors. Study-wide context: Per a later analysis, the approximately 600 first-cohort and over 90 validation repertoires shared one platform.

Study-level findings and limits: In vitro data verified a few CMV-associated chains as specific for CMV antigens. The study recorded over 150 TCR beta chains that were cytomegalovirus-associated.

From the 120-subject validation cohort, which was separate from the roughly 670-subject first cohort, the donors were drawn. To note about this clone: Its matching antigen is unknown.

TCRdb keeps only in-frame clones here, not all; method: immunoSEQ multiplex PCR. The data show some 170,000 clones, with 86% seen just once and less than 3% held by the top ten. Germline CDR1 reads SGHRS; CDR2 reads YFSETQ. CDR3 length equals 15 residues. V was clipped by 0 bases and J by 0 bases, with 10 bases between them. The chain recombines TRBV5-1 with TRBJ2-7, with a tentative D call TRBD1 (6 bases). The source is a man aged 18 to 30 in good health and CMV-seropositive. Material: PBMCs. The CDR3 DNA follows: TGCGCCAGCAGCTTGGTAACAGGGCCCTCCTACGAGCAGTACTTC. Residues: CASSLVTGPSYEQYF.